This is a list of T cell receptor beta chains from one sample in a study of shared clonotypes between healthy human individuals. The repertoire was sequenced with immunoSEQ multiplex PCR; TCRdb's copy has only in-frame clones and lacks some. The table has about 470,000 clones, about 85% seen once. The sample comprised PBMCs. These receptor sequences come from a woman aged 40 to 49 in good health. Some clones in this sample may be carry-over from other donors' samples. Each CDR3 is given with its conserved first and last residue. A D gene is named only where the DNA matches it firmly.

len: 17; d_gene: TRBD2; v_gene: TRBV27; CDR3aa: CASTGGRGLAGGETQYF
len: 15; d_gene: NA; v_gene: TRBV9; CDR3aa: CASSVGPGATDEQYF
len: 15; d_gene: TRBD2; v_gene: TRBV7-9; CDR3aa: CASSAGTSGIYEQYF
len: 14; d_gene: NA; v_gene: TRBV5-6; CDR3aa: CASSLNFGTDTQYF
len: 14; d_gene: TRBD1; v_gene: TRBV6-1; CDR3aa: CASSRQGTNYGYTF
len: 13; d_gene: NA; v_gene: TRBV6-5; CDR3aa: CASSYRLRDEQFF
len: 13; d_gene: TRBD1; v_gene: TRBV11-1; CDR3aa: CASSRGQAYEQYF
len: 14; d_gene: TRBD1; v_gene: TRBV28; CDR3aa: CASSLNRGLEGYTF
len: 15; d_gene: TRBD1; v_gene: TRBV7-9; CDR3aa: CASSPLKTGDYEQYF
len: 18; d_gene: NA; v_gene: TRBV7-8; CDR3aa: CASSTGHYPQSRANVLTF
len: 14; d_gene: TRBD1; v_gene: TRBV6-5; CDR3aa: CASSWTGRVGGYTF
len: 15; d_gene: NA; v_gene: TRBV28; CDR3aa: CASNSPGNRVETQYF
len: 15; d_gene: TRBD1; v_gene: TRBV7-7; CDR3aa: CASSLGTGIYNEQFF
len: 13; d_gene: NA; v_gene: TRBV5-4; CDR3aa: CASSLDRVETQYF
len: 14; d_gene: NA; v_gene: TRBV6-4; CDR3aa: CASSRGINTGELFF
len: 13; d_gene: TRBD1; v_gene: TRBV28; CDR3aa: CASSRGYQETQYF
len: 13; d_gene: NA; v_gene: TRBV6-1; CDR3aa: CASSEGTARGQFF
len: 16; d_gene: NA; v_gene: TRBV25-1; CDR3aa: CASSELGLYVTGEQFF
len: 14; d_gene: NA; v_gene: TRBV7-2; CDR3aa: CASSLEGKGTEAFF
len: 13; d_gene: NA; v_gene: TRBV28; CDR3aa: CASSLSAFYGYTF
len: 14; d_gene: NA; v_gene: TRBV9; CDR3aa: CASSVGQIDQTQYF
len: 14; d_gene: TRBD1; v_gene: TRBV28; CDR3aa: CATTGGYSNNEQFF
len: 13; d_gene: NA; v_gene: TRBV10-2; CDR3aa: CASRSDGGLGQFF
len: 14; d_gene: NA; v_gene: TRBV7-9; CDR3aa: CASSPGGSNHEQYF
len: 17; d_gene: TRBD1; v_gene: TRBV7-9; CDR3aa: CASSPDRGMGSSYEQYF
len: 14; d_gene: NA; v_gene: TRBV5-4; CDR3aa: CASSPRTDNEKLFF
len: 15; d_gene: TRBD2; v_gene: TRBV30; CDR3aa: CAWSRRGAGANVLTF
len: 15; d_gene: TRBD2; v_gene: TRBV6-1; CDR3aa: CASSGRERYAGELFF
len: 15; d_gene: NA; v_gene: TRBV18; CDR3aa: CASSPADSSGNTIYF
len: 12; d_gene: NA; v_gene: TRBV4-2; CDR3aa: CASGEASQPQHF
len: 14; d_gene: TRBD2; v_gene: TRBV7-8; CDR3aa: CASGAGGSYNEQFF
len: 16; d_gene: TRBD2; v_gene: TRBV9; CDR3aa: CASSPVSGRVTGELFF
len: 16; d_gene: TRBD2; v_gene: TRBV9; CDR3aa: CASSPPGLAGTGELFF
len: 13; d_gene: TRBD2; v_gene: TRBV10-3; CDR3aa: CAISELAGDEQYF
len: 15; d_gene: NA; v_gene: TRBV11-2; CDR3aa: CASSPQGEGSYEQYF
len: 14; d_gene: TRBD2; v_gene: TRBV30; CDR3aa: CAWYGGSSHGEQYF
len: 14; d_gene: NA; v_gene: TRBV6-1; CDR3aa: CASSPKQFGTEAFF
len: 16; d_gene: NA; v_gene: TRBV7-2; CDR3aa: CASSRKTGSGANVLTF
len: 15; d_gene: TRBD2; v_gene: TRBV5-1; CDR3aa: CASSRGLAGVDTQYF
len: 13; d_gene: NA; v_gene: TRBV2; CDR3aa: CASGVTANTEAFF
len: 14; d_gene: NA; v_gene: TRBV28; CDR3aa: CASSWVDTSYEQYF
len: 17; d_gene: TRBD2; v_gene: TRBV4-2; CDR3aa: CASSQEGLAGESYEQYF
len: 14; d_gene: NA; v_gene: TRBV18; CDR3aa: CASSPGLSNQPQHF
len: 14; d_gene: NA; v_gene: TRBV25-1; CDR3aa: CASSESGTVTEAFF
len: 15; d_gene: NA; v_gene: TRBV7-9; CDR3aa: CASSPSRRNTGELFF
len: 15; d_gene: NA; v_gene: TRBV9; CDR3aa: CASSVGGTSYNEQFF
len: 14; d_gene: TRBD2; v_gene: TRBV29-1; CDR3aa: CSVGTSGAYNEQFF
len: 16; d_gene: TRBD2; v_gene: TRBV2; CDR3aa: CASRNGRAGGNNEQFF
len: 13; d_gene: NA; v_gene: TRBV6-5; CDR3aa: CASSYTATYEQYF
len: 14; d_gene: TRBD1; v_gene: TRBV5-1; CDR3aa: CASSLETGTYGYTF
len: 14; d_gene: NA; v_gene: TRBV6-6; CDR3aa: CASSQGWVGTEAFF
len: 14; d_gene: NA; v_gene: TRBV4-2; CDR3aa: CASSQDSGPGELFF
len: 14; d_gene: NA; v_gene: TRBV30; CDR3aa: CAWSVPSGHNEQFF
len: 13; d_gene: NA; v_gene: TRBV27; CDR3aa: CASSLKETDTQYF